Included here is one TCR beta chain sequence, with context. As yet, its antigen is unknown. This sample was taken from a study of siplizumab effects on memory and regulatory T cells. Measured with immunoSEQ multiplex PCR; TCRdb has only the in-frame clones, and not every one. Found here are about 62,000 clones, about 80% of them singletons; the top ten hold approximately 0.4%. This CDR3 is 16 amino acids long. The trim removed 0 bases at V and 2 bases at J, leaving 3 bases unmatched. Germline-derived CDR1 and CDR2 are SGDLS and YYNGEE. Broader study findings: Roughly 80-97% of proliferating CD4+ or CD8+ clones defied assignment to a naive or memory phenotype. Tregs that proliferated in siplizumab cultures did not have their suppressive function confirmed. Naive T cells appeared more varied than memory cells and looked like key alloresponse contributors.

The chain uses TRBV9 and TRBJ2-5, with TRBD2 matching 11 bases. The TCR originated in a human donor in good health. Sequencing used memory CD4+ T cells sorted from blood. Here the CDR3 DNA reads TGTGCCAGCAGCGTAGGTAGCGGGGGGGTACAAGAGACCCAGTACTTC. Residues: CASSVGSGGVQETQYF.